Only one count was recorded for the clone carrying this T cell receptor beta chain. Construction of the TCR beta libraries employed iRepertoire HTBI primers in conjunction with Arm-PCR of CDR3 regions. TCRdb recomputed calls from the multiplex PCR reads with MiXCR, one row per CDR3 protein. The sample lists some 500,000 distinct CDR3 sequences; around an eighth were seen once. Per germline, CDR1 ENHRY and CDR2 SYGVKD. Trimming cost V 7 bases and J 3 bases; bases outside gene matches: 4. The CDR3 covers 15 residues. The sample originates from a study of regulatory T cells in long-lasting Graves disease. Across the study: The study enrolled newly diagnosed Graves' patients on antithyroid drugs under 3 months.

This sample's time point: newly diagnosed GD, antithyroid drugs for less than 3 months. TCR sequences were obtained from RNA taken from PBMCs. This same sample was also part of a study on T cells in Graves' hyperthyroidism and ophthalmopathy. That report adds: Uncontrolled infection, other autoimmune disease, pregnancy or lactation disqualified patients from enrolment. When the TCR CDR3 underwent first-round RT-PCR, the HTBI primer set was used.

The source material was peripheral blood mononuclear cells (PBMCs), sampled at new diagnosis, from a patient treated with antithyroid drugs. The receptor was isolated from a man aged 30 to 39 with Graves disease. This chain uses TRBV10-3 with TRBJ2-2, with 11 positions matching TRBD2. Here the CDR3 DNA reads TGTGCCATCAAGCTAGCGGGAGGCTACACCGGGGAGCTGTTTTTT. Translating it yields CAIKLAGGYTGELFF.